The 13 T cell receptor beta chains below come from one sample, sequenced in a study of T cell changes during pregnancy in multiple sclerosis (dated by TCRdb to between 2018 and 2020). The method was the immunoSEQ multiplex PCR assay. TCRdb provides this immuneACCESS table in a form limited to in-frame rearrangements. Some clones are lacking; in checked studies, under half of them reflect an unresolved V gene, and why the rest are absent is not known. For this sample there are over 45,000 clones; about 87% appear just once. The ten largest clones add up to around 0.57% of the sample. The starting material was CD4+ T cells from peripheral blood mononuclear cells, obtained in the first trimester of pregnancy. All receptors derive from a female donor with multiple sclerosis, enrolled in a pregnancy study.

The chain combines TRBV5-1 with TRBJ2-7; possibly TRBD1 for D (6 bases). Trimming took 0 bases from V and 1 from J, leaving 11 bases between them. CDR3 length equals 15 residues. The germline V gene has CDR1 SGHRS and CDR2 YFSETQ. The CDR3 nucleotides read TGCGCCAGCAGCTTGGCATTGGACAGTTCCTACGAGCAGTACTTC. This translates into CASSLALDSSYEQYF. Complete variable domain (other parts from reference TRBV5-1 and TRBJ2-7): KAGVTQTPRYLIKTRGQQVTLSCSPISGHRSVSWYQQTPGQGLQFLFEYFSETQRNKGNFPGRFSGRQFSNSRSEMNVSTLELGDSALYLCASSLALDSSYEQYFGPGTRLTVT.

CDR3 nucleotide sequence: TGCAGCGTTGCACAGGGACCCGGGGAGAAACTGTTTTTT. Its translation: CSVAQGPGEKLFF. The gene calls are TRBV29-1 and TRBJ1-4, with D maybe TRBD1 (6 bases). CDR1 is SQVTM and CDR2 is ANQGSEA in the germline V gene. Between the trimmed V and J ends, which lost 4 bases and 11 bases, there was a span of 17 bases. The CDR3 covers 13 residues.

CDR3 bases: TGTGCCAGCAGCGTAGGTCCGGGTTACGGGGAGCTGTTTTTT. This encodes CASSVGPGYGELFF. This sequence joins TRBV9 and TRBJ2-2; D not resolved. The germline V gene has CDR1 SGDLS and CDR2 YYNGEE. The CDR3 has 14 residues. The V and J ends lost 0 bases and 7 bases respectively, with 10 bases between them.

J is TRBJ1-6 and V is TRBV2; 10 bases are a match to TRBD1. The germline V gene encodes CDR1 SNHLY and CDR2 FYNNEI. V trimming: 2 bases; J trimming: 3 bases; junction bases outside the gene matches: 4. The CDR3 consists of 17 residues. The CDR3 coding sequence is TGTGCCAGCAGTGAAAGGGGACAGGGGAGCTATAATTCACCCCTCCACTTT. It is translated as CASSERGQGSYNSPLHF.

Concerning this clone: A read error may produce the germline difference seen at one junction end. The chain joins TRBV7-3 to TRBJ2-3; TRBD2 might be the D (5 bases). This CDR3 has 15 amino acids. The germline V gene encodes CDR1 SGHTA and CDR2 FQGTGA. Written as DNA, the CDR3 is TGTGCCAGCAGCTGGATCGGCGGAGGCACGGATACGCAGTATTTT. Protein sequence: CASSWIGGGTDTQYF.

This chain joins TRBV9 and TRBJ2-3; 13 bases align to TRBD2. Germline CDR1 is SGDLS and CDR2 is YYNGEE. V dropped 3 bases and J dropped 5; count of bases not matched to a gene: 6. CDR3 length: 16 amino acids. CDR3 DNA: TGTGCCAGCAGCGAACTAGCGGGGGGGCTGGGAGATACGCAGTATTTT. Its protein product is CASSELAGGLGDTQYF.

As regards this clone: Distinct nucleotide sequences in the sample also encode this CDR3. V gene TRBV9 combines with J gene TRBJ1-2; D is perhaps TRBD1 (5 bases). V shed 0 bases and J shed 3 bases, with 12 bases lying between them. Looked up from germline, CDR1 is SGDLS and CDR2 is YYNGEE. CDR3 size: 15 residues. The CDR3 sequence is CASSVDGGKDYGYTF. The DNA for the CDR3 is TGTGCCAGCAGCGTAGATGGGGGGAAAGACTATGGCTACACCTTC.

The chain uses TRBV7-8 and TRBJ1-1; no definite D call. The CDR3 runs 13 residues. V was trimmed by 1 base and J by 1 base, leaving 4 bases between them. Germline V gene sequence: CDR1 SGHVS, CDR2 FQNEAQ. The CDR3 region is CASSLGQNTEAFF. CDR3 coding DNA: TGTGCCAGCAGCTTAGGGCAGAACACTGAAGCTTTCTTT.

The chain has TRBV6-5 and TRBJ1-4; 9 nucleotides align to TRBD1. V shed 5 bases, J shed 7 bases, and the junction held 5 bases outside the gene matches. The CDR3 spans 14 residues. The germline V gene encodes CDR1 MNHEY and CDR2 SVGAGI. The CDR3 reads CASSRGQGGEKLFF. DNA for the CDR3: TGTGCCAGCAGTCGGGGACAGGGAGGTGAAAAACTGTTTTTT.

J is TRBJ2-2 and V is TRBV5-1; 7 bases are shared with TRBD2. Germline V lookup: CDR1 SGHRS, CDR2 YFSETQ. The CDR3 is 16 amino acids. The V segment lost 0 bases and the J segment 5 bases; nucleotides outside the gene matches: 7. CDR3 in amino acids: CASSLAGTIRTGELFF. The CDR3 nucleotides are TGCGCCAGCAGCTTGGCAGGGACTATCAGGACCGGGGAGCTGTTTTTT.

The chain combines TRBV28 with TRBJ1-5; D not resolved. The germline V and J ends were trimmed by 7 bases and 0 bases, with 7 bases remaining between them. There are 13 residues in the CDR3. In germline, CDR1 is MDHEN, CDR2 SYDVKM. The CDR3 region is CASTDSSNQPQHF. The CDR3 coding sequence is TGTGCCAGCACGGACTCTAGCAATCAGCCCCAGCATTTT.

The chain recombines TRBV28 with TRBJ1-5; D is possibly TRBD1 (6 bases). V lost 6 bases to trimming and J lost 11 bases, with 20 bases between them. The CDR3 runs to 14 residues. CDR1 is MDHEN, CDR2 SYDVKM, per germline. The CDR3 region is CASSARTASPTQHF. The CDR3, as DNA: TGTGCCAGCAGCGCCCGGACAGCGTCCCCGACCCAGCATTTT.

V gene TRBV7-9 combines with J gene TRBJ2-1; TRBD2 agrees at 9 bases. CDR3 length: 15 residues. Germline V gene data show CDR1 as SEHNR and CDR2 as FQNEAQ (reference sequence). Trimming at V came to 5 bases and at J to 4 bases, leaving 6 bases not matched to a gene. CDR3 coding DNA: TGTGCCAGCAGCCGTAGCGGGAGTTCATACAATGAGCAGTTCTTC. It codes for CASSRSGSSYNEQFF.